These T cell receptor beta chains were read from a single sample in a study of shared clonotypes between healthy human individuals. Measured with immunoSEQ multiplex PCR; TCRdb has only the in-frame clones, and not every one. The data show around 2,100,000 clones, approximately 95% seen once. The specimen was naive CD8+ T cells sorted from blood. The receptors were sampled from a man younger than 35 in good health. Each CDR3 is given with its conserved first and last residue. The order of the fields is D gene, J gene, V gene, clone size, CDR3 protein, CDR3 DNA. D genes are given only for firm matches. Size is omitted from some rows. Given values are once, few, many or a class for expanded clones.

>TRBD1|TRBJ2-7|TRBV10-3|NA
CAISPGTDTYEQYF
TGTGCCATCAGCCCCGGGACAGACACCTACGAGCAGTACTTC
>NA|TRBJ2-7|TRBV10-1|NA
CASSERPEVGEQYF
TGCGCCAGCAGTGAACGGCCCGAGGTGGGCGAGCAGTACTTC
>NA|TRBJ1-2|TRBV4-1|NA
CASSQVGAGDGYTF
TGCGCCAGCAGCCAGGTCGGGGCCGGGGATGGCTACACCTTC
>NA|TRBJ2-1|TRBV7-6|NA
CASSLDQGLSYNEQFF
TGTGCCAGCAGCTTAGATCAGGGACTCTCCTACAATGAGCAGTTCTTC
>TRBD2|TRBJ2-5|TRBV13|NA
CASSLGNAGGDQETQYF
TGTGCCAGCAGCTTAGGCAATGCGGGAGGCGACCAAGAGACCCAGTACTTC
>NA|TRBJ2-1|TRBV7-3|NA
CASSLGGEQFF
TGTGCCAGCAGCTTGGGCGGTGAGCAGTTCTTC
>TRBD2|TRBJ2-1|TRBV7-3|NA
CASSFQAAGGALDEQFF
TGTGCCAGCAGCTTCCAGGCGGCCGGGGGGGCCTTGGATGAGCAGTTCTTC
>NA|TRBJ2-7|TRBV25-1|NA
CASPRCEQYF
TGTGCCAGCCCCCGCTGCGAGCAGTACTTC
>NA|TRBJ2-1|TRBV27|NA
CASRSGHTMKQFF
TGTGCCAGCAGAAGCGGACATACAATGAAGCAGTTCTTC
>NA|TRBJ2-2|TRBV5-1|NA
CASSLVGPANTGELFF
TGCGCCAGCAGCTTGGTGGGTCCGGCGAACACCGGGGAGCTGTTTTTT
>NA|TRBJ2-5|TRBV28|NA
CASGETQYF
TGTGCCAGCGGGGAGACCCAGTACTTC
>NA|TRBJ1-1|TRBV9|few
CASSVEGRNTEAFF
TGTGCCAGCAGCGTTGAAGGGAGGAACACTGAAGCTTTCTTT
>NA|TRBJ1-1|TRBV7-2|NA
CASSLSPVPEAFF
TGTGCCAGCAGCTTATCCCCTGTCCCTGAAGCTTTCTTT
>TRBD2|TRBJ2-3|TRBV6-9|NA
CASSRTGLAGGSDTQYF
TGTGCCAGCAGTAGGACCGGACTAGCGGGAGGGTCAGATACGCAGTATTTT
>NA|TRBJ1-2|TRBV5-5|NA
CASSLTLAGNYGYTF
TGTGCCAGCAGCTTGACTCTTGCGGGTAACTATGGCTACACCTTC
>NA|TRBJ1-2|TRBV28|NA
CASSIDTDGYTF
TGTGCCAGCAGCATTGACACGGATGGCTACACCTTC
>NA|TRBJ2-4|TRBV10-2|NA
CASSDLDIQYF
TGCGCCAGCAGTGACCTGGACATTCAGTACTTC
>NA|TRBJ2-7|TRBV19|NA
CASSIRGDYYEQYF
TGTGCCAGTAGTATTCGGGGAGACTACTACGAGCAGTACTTC
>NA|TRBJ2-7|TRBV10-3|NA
CAISVMRDYEQYF
TGTGCCATCAGTGTCATGCGGGACTACGAGCAGTACTTC
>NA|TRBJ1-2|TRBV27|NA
CASSLQQGLYYGYTF
TGTGCCAGCAGTTTACAACAGGGCCTCTACTATGGCTACACCTTC
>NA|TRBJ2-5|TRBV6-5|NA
CASSSGQGGGQETQYF
TGTGCCAGCAGTTCGGGTCAGGGCGGTGGCCAAGAGACCCAGTACTTC
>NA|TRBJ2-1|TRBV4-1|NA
CASSPRSYNEQFF
TGCGCCAGCAGCCCGCGCAGCTACAATGAGCAGTTCTTC
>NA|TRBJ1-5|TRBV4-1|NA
CASSQESQMGNQPQHF
TGCGCCAGCAGCCAAGAAAGTCAGATGGGCAATCAGCCCCAGCATTTT
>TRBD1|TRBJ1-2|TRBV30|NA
CAWSVGQGDGYTF
TGTGCCTGGAGTGTGGGTCAGGGGGACGGCTACACCTTC
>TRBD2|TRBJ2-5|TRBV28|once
CASSLKRGRSGTQYF
TGTGCCAGCAGTTTAAAGCGGGGGAGATCGGGGACCCAGTACTTC
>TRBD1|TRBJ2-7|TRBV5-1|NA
CASSPWTGNYEQYF
TGCGCCAGCAGCCCTTGGACAGGGAACTACGAGCAGTACTTC
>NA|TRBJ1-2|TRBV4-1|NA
CASSQSPRDYGYTF
TGCGCCAGCAGCCAGTCCCCGCGGGACTATGGCTACACCTTC
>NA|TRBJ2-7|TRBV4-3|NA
CASSQDAALTYEQYF
TGCGCCAGCAGCCAAGATGCGGCATTAACCTACGAGCAGTACTTC